One and the same sample provided the 26 T cell receptor beta chains below, sequenced in a study of blood T cell repertoires in COVID-19. Using immunoSEQ multiplex PCR, the repertoire was profiled, and TCRdb retains in-frame clones only, with some absent. The data contain 300,000 to 350,000 clones, about 87% of them singletons. Source material: PBMCs or T cells enriched from blood (not recorded which). All receptors derive from a young man who had recovered from COVID-19.

J is TRBJ1-1 and V is TRBV19; D call uncertain. Germline loops: CDR1 LNHDA, CDR2 SQIVND (reference sequence). The CDR3 is made up of 13 amino acids. V was cut by 3 bases and J by 1 base, with 6 bases left in between. The CDR3 reads CASSMAANTEAFF. The CDR3 DNA is TGTGCCAGTAGTATGGCTGCGAACACTGAAGCTTTCTTT.

V usage is TRBV6-5 and J usage is TRBJ2-2, with a possible D match to TRBD2 (5 bases). The germline CDR1 and CDR2 sequences are MNHEY and SVGAGI. There are 15 residues in the CDR3. Trimming took 4 bases from V and 6 from J, leaving 15 bases between them. The CDR3 nucleotides are TGTGCCAGCAGTTTTTTGGACTCCAAATCCGGGGAGCTGTTTTTT. It specifies CASSFLDSKSGELFF.

The rearrangement uses TRBV11-2 and TRBJ2-7, with 7 bases fitting TRBD1. Germline V gene sequence: CDR1 SGHAT, CDR2 FQNNGV. With V trimmed by 2 bases and J by 6 bases, 7 bases remained unmatched. This CDR3 region has 14 residues. As DNA, the CDR3 is TGTGCCAGCAGCTTACTTTACGGACAGGCCGAGCAGTACTTC. Its protein is CASSLLYGQAEQYF.

V usage is TRBV5-1 and J usage is TRBJ2-3; TRBD1 aligns across 7 bases. CDR3 length: 14 residues. Unmatched junction bases numbered 6, after V lost 4 bases and J lost 4 bases. Germline V gene lookup returns CDR1 SGHRS and CDR2 YFSETQ. The CDR3: CASSDRQGADTQYF. CDR3 nucleotide sequence: TGCGCCAGCAGCGATAGACAGGGTGCAGATACGCAGTATTTT. The whole variable domain, filled in from reference TRBV5-1 and TRBJ2-3, reads KAGVTQTPRYLIKTRGQQVTLSCSPISGHRSVSWYQQTPGQGLQFLFEYFSETQRNKGNFPGRFSGRQFSNSRSEMNVSTLELGDSALYLCASSDRQGADTQYFGPGTRLTVL.

The chain couples TRBV20-1 to TRBJ1-6; D is uncertain. The CDR3 sequence is 13 residues long. V gave up 3 bases and J gave up 5 bases, with 8 bases separating them. Per the germline V gene, CDR1 is DFQATT and CDR2 is SNEGSKA (reference sequence). The CDR3 nucleotides are TGCAGTGCTAGTTTGAGGGATAATTCACCCCTCCACTTT. It codes for CSASLRDNSPLHF.

This clone was picked up one time. V gene TRBV7-8 combines with J gene TRBJ1-2; TRBD1 is a possible D gene (6 bases). The CDR3 has 15 amino acids. V lost 2 bases, J lost 8 bases, and 18 bases lay in between. Germline V gene sequence: CDR1 SGHVS, CDR2 FQNEAQ. The CDR3: CASSLRDTGAGGYTF. CDR3 DNA sequence: TGTGCCAGCAGCTTACGGGACACGGGAGCGGGAGGCTACACCTTC.

The table lists this clone with a few counts. The chain has TRBV25-1 and TRBJ1-1; 10 positions match TRBD1. Looked up from germline, CDR1 is MGHDK and CDR2 is SYGVNS. This CDR3 region has 15 residues. J gave up 1 base and V 8 bases, and 7 bases lay outside the gene matches. The CDR3 nucleotides are TGTGCCAGCGCCTGGGACAGGGGACCGAACACTGAAGCTTTCTTT. Its translation is CASAWDRGPNTEAFF.

This chain joins TRBV4-1 and TRBJ1-2; possibly TRBD1 for D (5 bases). This CDR3 comprises 15 residues. With 0 bases removed from V and 4 bases from J, the gap between germline ends came to 12 bases. Germline CDR1 reads MGHRA; CDR2 reads YSYEKL. This chain's CDR3 is CASSQESEGTYGYTF. CDR3 coding DNA: TGCGCCAGCAGCCAAGAGTCGGAGGGGACCTATGGCTACACCTTC.

The CDR3 loop is CASSAGPNYGYTF. CDR3 nucleotide sequence: TGTGCCAGCAGCGCAGGGCCCAACTATGGCTACACCTTC. This chain uses TRBV9 with TRBJ1-2; tentatively, D is TRBD1 (5 bases). V lost 3 bases, J lost 2 bases, and 8 bases lay in between. The V gene's germline CDR1 is SGDLS and CDR2 YYNGEE. The CDR3 length is 13 residues.

The V and J genes are TRBV28 and TRBJ2-7; 7 bases agree with TRBD2. The CDR3 sequence is 13 residues long. V shed 2 bases and J 5 bases; nucleotides not matched to a gene: 3. Germline V lookup: CDR1 MDHEN, CDR2 SYDVKM. CDR3 amino acids: CASSLGGGNEQYF. DNA of the CDR3: TGTGCCAGCAGTTTAGGGGGGGGTAACGAGCAGTACTTC.

The V and J genes are TRBV12-3 or TRBV12-4 and TRBJ2-2; D might be TRBD1 (5 bases). Trimming left V 6 bases short and J 6 bases short, with 11 bases between. The CDR3 runs to 13 residues. The CDR3 sequence is CASRPQGPGELFF. The CDR3 nucleotides are TGTGCCAGCAGGCCCCAGGGTCCCGGGGAGCTGTTTTTT.

The chain carries TRBV19 and TRBJ2-2, with TRBD1 as a possible D gene (5 bases). The CDR3 extends over 14 amino acids. Germline V lookup: CDR1 LNHDA, CDR2 SQIVND (reference sequence). Trimming pared 7 bases from V and 6 bases from J, leaving 15 bases between. CDR3 coding DNA: TGTGCCAGTATACGTCAGGGTCGGGCCGGGGAGCTGTTTTTT. Amino acid sequence: CASIRQGRAGELFF.

In this sample, this clone turned up once. The DNA of the CDR3 is TGTGCCAGCAGTACGGACAGGGGTAGTATCCACGAGCAGTACTTC. Protein sequence: CASSTDRGSIHEQYF. V gene TRBV27 combines with J gene TRBJ2-7; 9 bases agree with TRBD1. V was pared by 5 bases and J by 5 bases, with 10 bases of the junction left unmatched. The CDR3 has 15 amino acids. Germline-derived CDR1 and CDR2 are MNHEY and SMNVEV (reference sequence).

The chain recombines TRBV28 with TRBJ2-7; 7 nucleotides line up with TRBD1. The trim removed 9 bases at V and 1 base at J, leaving 3 bases unmatched. This CDR3 comprises 12 residues. In germline, CDR1 is MDHEN, CDR2 SYDVKM. The CDR3 region is CASRTGSYEQYF. CDR3 sequence (DNA): TGTGCCAGTCGGACAGGATCCTACGAGCAGTACTTC.

The gene calls are TRBV14 and TRBJ1-1; D unresolved. V lost 5 bases and J lost 0, with 7 bases in between. The CDR3 is made up of 13 amino acids. Germline V gives CDR1 SGHDN, CDR2 FVKESK. The CDR3: CASSNQMNTEAFF. The CDR3 nucleotides are TGTGCCAGCAGCAATCAAATGAACACTGAAGCTTTCTTT. The full variable domain, completed using reference TRBV14 and TRBJ1-1, is EAGVTQFPSHSVIEKGQTVTLRCDPISGHDNLYWYRRVMGKEIKFLLHFVKESKQDESGMPNNRFLAERTGGTYSTLKVQPAELEDSGVYFCASSNQMNTEAFFGQGTRLTVV.

The J gene is TRBJ2-7, the V gene TRBV29-1; TRBD1 agrees at 9 bases. Germline V gives CDR1 SQVTM, CDR2 ANQGSEA. CDR3 length: 13 amino acids. Trimming at V came to 7 bases and at J to 5 bases, leaving 9 bases not matched to a gene. The chain's CDR3 is CSATRDRVNEQYF. The CDR3 bases are TGCAGCGCGACTCGGGACAGGGTAAACGAGCAGTACTTC.

The chain has TRBV30 and TRBJ1-1, with 7 bases fitting TRBD1. V gave up 0 bases and J gave up 1 base; unmatched junction bases: 5. The CDR3 is made up of 15 amino acids. The germline gives CDR1 GTSNPN, CDR2 SVGIG (reference sequence). The CDR3 DNA reads TGTGCCTGGAGTGTAGGGGGCAGGGGGAACACTGAAGCTTTCTTT. The encoded protein is CAWSVGGRGNTEAFF. The full variable domain, rest sourced from reference TRBV30 and TRBJ1-1, is SQTIHQWPATLVQPVGSPLSLECTVEGTSNPNLYWYRQAAGRGLQLLFYSVGIGQISSEVPQNLSASRPQDRQFILSSKKLLLSDSGFYLCAWSVGGRGNTEAFFGQGTRLTVV.

The chain has TRBV5-1 and TRBJ2-7; a possible D gene is TRBD2 (5 bases). Germline V lookup: CDR1 SGHRS, CDR2 YFSETQ. This CDR3 has 14 residues. V dropped 4 bases and J dropped 0 bases, with 11 bases sitting between them. The CDR3 nucleotides are TGCGCCAGCAGCCCCTCGGGGAACTCCTACGAGCAGTACTTC. The encoded protein is CASSPSGNSYEQYF. The full variable domain, completed using reference TRBV5-1 and TRBJ2-7, is KAGVTQTPRYLIKTRGQQVTLSCSPISGHRSVSWYQQTPGQGLQFLFEYFSETQRNKGNFPGRFSGRQFSNSRSEMNVSTLELGDSALYLCASSPSGNSYEQYFGPGTRLTVT.

The chain recombines TRBV18 with TRBJ2-3, with TRBD1 matching 7 bases. The CDR3 has 14 residues. In germline, CDR1 is KGHSH, CDR2 LQKENI. The J segment lost 3 bases and the V segment lost 1 base, leaving 1 base of the junction unmatched. CDR3 region: CASSPRTGTDTQYF. The CDR3 DNA reads TGTGCCAGCTCACCACGGACAGGAACAGATACGCAGTATTTT.

J is TRBJ2-5 and V is TRBV11-2; 11 bases align to TRBD2. Germline V gene lookup returns CDR1 SGHAT and CDR2 FQNNGV. The V gene end was trimmed by 6 bases and the J gene end by 3 bases; junction bases not matched to a gene: 12. The CDR3 covers 17 residues. The CDR3: CASSLVASGGTKETQYF. The CDR3 DNA sequence: TGTGCCAGCAGTTTGGTGGCTAGCGGGGGGACGAAAGAGACCCAGTACTTC.

V usage is TRBV6-5 and J usage is TRBJ1-5, with D maybe TRBD1 (6 bases). CDR1 and CDR2 from the germline V gene are MNHEY and SVGAGI. The germline V and J ends were trimmed by 6 bases and 4 bases, with 13 bases remaining between them. There are 14 residues in the CDR3. The CDR3 region is CASSTRQENQPQHF. CDR3 DNA sequence: TGTGCCAGCAGCACCAGACAGGAGAATCAGCCCCAGCATTTT.

The rearrangement uses TRBV27 and TRBJ1-5; D perhaps matches TRBD1 (5 bases). The CDR3 spans 16 residues. V was shortened by 3 bases and J by 3 bases, with 15 bases between the two germline ends. Germline V gene sequence: CDR1 MNHEY, CDR2 SMNVEV (reference sequence). CDR3 amino acids: CASSFFPRQPNQPQHF. DNA for the CDR3: TGTGCCAGCAGTTTCTTCCCTCGACAGCCCAATCAGCCCCAGCATTTT.

The chain has TRBV5-1 and TRBJ1-2; 9 bases are a match to TRBD1. CDR1 and CDR2 from the germline V gene are SGHRS and YFSETQ. The V and J ends lost 5 bases and 4 bases, in that order; junction bases with no gene match: 6. CDR3 size: 14 residues. CDR3 coding DNA: TGCGCCAGCAGACAAACAGGGGGCGGCTATGGCTACACCTTC. This sequence encodes CASRQTGGGYGYTF.

The V and J genes are TRBV3-1 (or the pseudogene TRBV3-2) and TRBJ1-2; tentatively, D is TRBD1 (5 bases). Germline CDR1 reads LGHDT; CDR2 reads YNNKEL (reference sequence). Trimming shortened V by 4 bases and J by 8 bases, and 14 bases separated the two germline ends. The CDR3 loop spans 13 amino acids. CDR3 protein: CASSPGRADGYTF. The CDR3 bases are TGTGCCAGCAGCCCGGGCAGGGCCGACGGCTACACCTTC.

This chain joins TRBV27 and TRBJ2-1; the D is unclear. The CDR3 extends over 14 amino acids. The V end was cut by 3 bases, the J end by 1 base, with 7 bases between. Germline CDR1 reads MNHEY; CDR2 reads SMNVEV (reference sequence). The CDR3 nucleotides are TGTGCCAGCAGTTTGAGGAGTTCCTACAATGAGCAGTTCTTC. Encoded protein: CASSLRSSYNEQFF.

This sequence joins TRBV19 and TRBJ1-4; no reliable D call. CDR3 size: 15 residues. CDR1 and CDR2 (germline): LNHDA, SQIVND (reference sequence). The V and J ends lost 6 bases and 8 bases respectively, with 19 bases between them. The CDR3 DNA is TGTGCCAGTAGACCCCCGTCTCGTCTACGGGAAAAACTGTTTTTT. Translation: CASRPPSRLREKLFF.